Below, 27 T cell receptor beta chains from the same sample are listed, as sequenced in a study of cytomegalovirus exposure and HLA in healthy donors. PCR primers comprised 60 Vbeta and 13 Jbeta primers. The method was immunoSEQ multiplex PCR; TCRdb's version includes in-frame clones alone and lacks a portion of them. Counted here are 130,000 to 150,000 clones, over 60% occurring once; the ten biggest clones make up 2% to 2.5%. The sequenced sample consisted of PBMCs. These TCRs come from a man in his forties in good health and CMV-seronegative.

This chain joins TRBV19 and TRBJ1-1; D is ambiguous. CDR3 length equals 13 residues. Germline V lookup: CDR1 LNHDA, CDR2 SQIVND (reference sequence). V lost 6 bases and J 7 bases, leaving 15 bases between the germline ends. CDR3 DNA: TGTGCCAGTAGGTTGTCTGGGGAGGGTGAAGCTTTCTTT. This sequence encodes CASRLSGEGEAFF. The variable domain in full, completed from reference TRBV19 and TRBJ1-1, reads DGGITQSPKYLFRKEGQNVTLSCEQNLNHDAMYWYRQDPGQGLRLIYYSQIVNDFQKGDIAEGYSVSREKKESFPLTVTSAQKNPTAFYLCASRLSGEGEAFFGQGTRLTVV.

The rearrangement uses TRBV6-5 and TRBJ1-4; tentatively, D is TRBD1 (6 bases). V shed 2 bases and J shed 11 bases, with 12 bases lying between them. The germline gives CDR1 MNHEY, CDR2 SVGAGI. The CDR3 covers 13 residues. The CDR3 sequence is CASSYRGRGKLFF. Written as DNA, the CDR3 is TGTGCCAGCAGTTACAGGGGGAGAGGTAAACTGTTTTTT.

The genes are TRBV19 and TRBJ2-3, with 9 nucleotides matching TRBD1. Losses at the gene ends were 5 bases for V and 3 bases for J; bases not matched to a gene: 6. The germline gives CDR1 LNHDA, CDR2 SQIVND (reference sequence). This CDR3 has 15 amino acids. Here the CDR3 reads CASSVQGATTDTQYF. In DNA, the CDR3 is TGTGCCAGTAGTGTACAGGGGGCAACGACAGATACGCAGTATTTT.

This chain uses TRBV27 with TRBJ1-2; D might be TRBD1 (5 bases). The CDR3 has 11 amino acids. With 7 bases removed from V and 2 bases from J, the gap between germline ends came to 5 bases. Looked up from germline, CDR1 is MNHEY and CDR2 is SMNVEV (reference sequence). Written as DNA, the CDR3 is TGTGCCAGCACAGGGAACTATGGCTACACCTTC. Translation gives CASTGNYGYTF.

A remark on this clone: Other nucleotide sequences from this sample produce the same CDR3. The chain carries TRBV2 and TRBJ2-7; D unresolved. Looked up from germline, CDR1 is SNHLY and CDR2 is FYNNEI. The V gene lost 6 bases and the J gene lost 3 bases, with 3 bases spanning the gap. The CDR3 is 10 amino acids. The CDR3 is CASRLYEQYF. The CDR3 DNA sequence: TGTGCCAGCAGACTCTACGAGCAGTACTTC.

V is TRBV7-9 and J is TRBJ1-4, with D perhaps TRBD1 (6 bases). The V and J ends lost 5 bases and 0 bases respectively, with 10 bases between them. The CDR3 loop spans 15 amino acids. Germline values: CDR1 SEHNR, CDR2 FQNEAQ (reference sequence). The DNA of the CDR3 is TGTGCCAGCAGCGTACAGGGCACAACTAATGAAAAACTGTTTTTT. It yields the protein CASSVQGTTNEKLFF.

As for this clone: Other DNA sequences from this sample encode an identical CDR3 as well. V is TRBV2 and J is TRBJ1-1; a weak D match, TRBD1 (5 bases). Germline V gene lookup returns CDR1 SNHLY and CDR2 FYNNEI. The CDR3 sequence is 16 residues long. V was trimmed by 3 bases and J by 0 bases, leaving 14 bases between them. CDR3 in amino acids: CASSESLAGVNTEAFF. The CDR3 DNA reads TGTGCCAGCAGTGAGTCCCTGGCGGGGGTGAACACTGAAGCTTTCTTT.

J is TRBJ1-2 and V is TRBV6-1; D remains unclear. V shed 10 bases and J shed 2 bases, with 14 bases lying between them. Germline CDR1 reads MNHNS; CDR2 reads SASEGT. The CDR3 has 13 amino acids. The chain's CDR3 is CATYIRGNYGYTF. For the CDR3, the DNA is TGTGCCACCTATATTCGCGGGAACTATGGCTACACCTTC.

This chain uses TRBV28 with TRBJ2-3; 15 positions agree with TRBD2. The CDR3 contains 17 residues. The V and J ends lost 6 bases and 5 bases, in that order; junction bases with no gene match: 9. Looked up from germline, CDR1 is MDHEN and CDR2 is SYDVKM. The CDR3 region has the DNA TGTGCCAGCAGCCGGCCGGGACTAGCGGGAGGTAAAGATACGCAGTATTTT. Translated: CASSRPGLAGGKDTQYF. The variable domain in full, with the rest retrieved from reference TRBV28 and TRBJ2-3, is DVKVTQSSRYLVKRTGEKVFLECVQDMDHENMFWYRQDPGLGLRLIYFSYDVKMKEKGDIPEGYSVSREKKERFSLILESASTNQTSMYLCASSRPGLAGGKDTQYFGPGTRLTVL.

The rearrangement uses TRBV14 and TRBJ1-1; TRBD1 is a possible D gene (5 bases). With 3 bases removed from V and 11 bases from J, the gap between germline ends came to 25 bases. The CDR3 loop spans 16 amino acids. CDR1 and CDR2 from the germline V gene are SGHDN and FVKESK. Here the CDR3 DNA reads TGTGCCAGCAGCCAGCTCGGGGGGGGAAAGCGAGTAGGGGCTTTCTTT. It is translated as CASSQLGGGKRVGAFF.

The chain couples TRBV7-9 to TRBJ2-1; 9 bases agree with TRBD1. V was clipped by 5 bases and J by 8 bases; unmatched bases: 10. The length of the CDR3 is 15 residues. The germline V gene has CDR1 SEHNR and CDR2 FQNEAQ (reference sequence). The CDR3 region has the DNA TGTGCCAGCAGCCCACAGGGGGCGTCGCTCGATGAGCAGTTCTTC. It is translated as CASSPQGASLDEQFF.

This chain's CDR3 is CASSPGTRGAGELFF. The CDR3 region has the DNA TGCGCCAGCAGTCCCGGGACCCGGGGGGCCGGGGAGCTGTTTTTT. The chain links TRBV10-1 to TRBJ2-2, with 7 bases fitting TRBD2. Germline V gives CDR1 WNHNN, CDR2 SYGVQD (reference sequence). J gave up 6 bases and V 5 bases, and 9 bases lay outside the gene matches. CDR3 length: 15 amino acids.

The chain joins TRBV2 to TRBJ2-5, with D perhaps matching TRBD1 (6 bases). The CDR3 has 13 residues. V was cut by 6 bases and J by 5 bases, with 13 bases left in between. Germline-derived CDR1 and CDR2 are SNHLY and FYNNEI. The CDR3 nucleotides read TGTGCCAGCAGAACAGGGTACGGGGAGACCCAGTACTTC. This sequence encodes CASRTGYGETQYF.

The rearrangement joins TRBV5-1 to TRBJ1-6; a weak D match, TRBD1 (5 bases). The germline gives CDR1 SGHRS, CDR2 YFSETQ. This CDR3 spans 18 amino acids. V was pared by 4 bases and J by 0 bases, with 17 bases between. This chain's CDR3 is CASSPRVRGASYNSPLHF. CDR3 DNA: TGCGCCAGCAGCCCGCGAGTTAGGGGTGCCTCCTATAATTCACCCCTCCACTTT.

CDR3 nucleotide sequence: TGTGCCAGTAAAAGTCTAGCAGCTCAAGAGACCCAGTACTTC. Encoded protein: CASKSLAAQETQYF. The chain carries TRBV19 and TRBJ2-5, with D tentatively TRBD2 (5 bases). This CDR3 has 14 amino acids. The V gene lost 7 bases and the J gene lost 2 bases, with 14 bases spanning the gap. From germline, CDR1 is LNHDA and CDR2 SQIVND (reference sequence).

This rearrangement joins TRBV4-2 to TRBJ2-5; 10 positions match TRBD1. Germline loops: CDR1 LGHNA, CDR2 YNFKEQ. Germline trimming cut 0 bases from V and 5 bases from J; bases unmatched to any gene: 9. This CDR3 contains 17 residues. In DNA form, the CDR3 reads TGTGCCAGCAGCCAAGATTTCGGGACAGGGGTAGGGGAGACCCAGTACTTC. It codes for CASSQDFGTGVGETQYF.

There are a few counts of this clone. The chain joins TRBV28 to TRBJ1-2; 7 bases are a match to TRBD1. CDR3 length: 15 amino acids. Unmatched junction bases numbered 6, after V lost 5 bases and J lost 0 bases. Looked up from germline, CDR1 is MDHEN and CDR2 is SYDVKM. CDR3 protein: CASSATGIPNYGYTF. Here the CDR3 DNA reads TGTGCCAGCAGTGCGACAGGGATCCCTAACTATGGCTACACCTTC.

This clone was seen a single time. The gene calls are TRBV27 and TRBJ2-7; D perhaps matches TRBD1 (5 bases). The germline gives CDR1 MNHEY, CDR2 SMNVEV (reference sequence). Trimming removed 6 bases at V and 4 bases at J, with 13 bases between. This CDR3 region has 13 residues. This CDR3 reads CASRGRTYYEQYF. As DNA, the CDR3 is TGTGCCAGCAGGGGGCGAACATATTACGAGCAGTACTTC.

This chain connects TRBV19 to TRBJ1-1; D is possibly TRBD1 (5 bases). Between the trimmed V and J ends, which lost 4 bases and 4 bases, there was a span of 10 bases. This CDR3 has 13 amino acids. CDR1 and CDR2 from the germline V gene are LNHDA and SQIVND (reference sequence). Here the CDR3 DNA reads TGTGCCAGTAGTAGGGGGGGACGCACTGAAGCTTTCTTT. Translated: CASSRGGRTEAFF.

This clone has only one observation. The chain is built from TRBV6-6 and TRBJ1-4; D remains unclear. V was pared by 3 bases and J by 7 bases, with 12 bases between. CDR1 is MNHNY, CDR2 SVGAGI, per germline (reference sequence). CDR3 size: 14 residues. CDR3 in amino acids: CASSYREGLEKLFF. The CDR3 nucleotides are TGTGCCAGCAGTTATCGGGAAGGCCTTGAAAAACTGTTTTTT.

This clone turned up a few times. The chain carries TRBV6-1 and TRBJ1-2, with TRBD1 as a possible D gene (6 bases). The germline CDR1 and CDR2 sequences are MNHNS and SASEGT. The CDR3 has 14 residues. V lost 6 bases and J 7 bases, leaving 18 bases between the germline ends. The CDR3 loop reads CASRQLGGAGGYTF. The CDR3 DNA reads as TGTGCCAGCAGGCAGCTCGGGGGGGCGGGTGGCTACACCTTC.

Only a few counts were recorded for this clone. DNA for the CDR3: TGTGCCAGCAGCTTAGAAGGGGGTCCCCACTACGAGCAGTACTTC. This encodes CASSLEGGPHYEQYF. The V and J genes are TRBV7-2 and TRBJ2-7, with a possible D match to TRBD1 (6 bases). The V gene's germline CDR1 is SGHTA and CDR2 FQGNSA. The CDR3 has 15 amino acids. V was cut by 1 base and J by 3 bases, with 13 bases left in between.

This clone was recorded only once. The chain carries TRBV18 and TRBJ2-5; D unresolved. V lost 3 bases, J lost 5 bases, and 7 bases lay in between. CDR1 KGHSH and CDR2 LQKENI come from the germline V gene. This CDR3 comprises 12 residues. CDR3 in amino acids: CASSPRSETQYF. CDR3 sequence (DNA): TGTGCCAGCTCACCGCGGTCGGAGACCCAGTACTTC.

The chain has TRBV7-9 and TRBJ2-1; no firm D call. The germline V gene has CDR1 SEHNR and CDR2 FQNEAQ (reference sequence). V gave up 2 bases and J gave up 9 bases, with 5 bases separating them. CDR3 size: 11 residues. CDR3 nucleotides: TGTGCCAGCAGCTTAACTATTGAGCAGTTCTTC. Translation gives CASSLTIEQFF.

This chain uses TRBV7-9 with TRBJ2-1; 13 nucleotides line up with TRBD2. Germline values: CDR1 SEHNR, CDR2 FQNEAQ (reference sequence). This CDR3 is built from 15 residues. Trimming cost V 10 bases and J 7 bases; bases outside gene matches: 10. CDR3: CATQLGLAGTNEQFF. In DNA, the CDR3 is TGTGCCACCCAGCTGGGACTAGCGGGGACTAATGAGCAGTTCTTC.

The rearrangement links TRBV18 to TRBJ1-2; tentative D call: TRBD1 (6 bases). The CDR3 is 16 residues long. Looked up from germline, CDR1 is KGHSH and CDR2 is LQKENI. V was pared by 3 bases and J by 0 bases, with 14 bases between. In DNA, the CDR3 is TGTGCCAGCTCACCCTCGAGGACAGAATCTAACTATGGCTACACCTTC. It translates to CASSPSRTESNYGYTF.

The chain combines TRBV4-3 with TRBJ2-2; 12 bases agree with TRBD2. The trim removed 0 bases at V and 7 bases at J, leaving 12 bases unmatched. Germline values: CDR1 LGHNA, CDR2 YSLEER. This CDR3 has 19 residues. For the CDR3, the DNA is TGCGCCAGCAGCCAAGATATCGGACTAGCGGGATCCAGGGTCGGGGAGCTGTTTTTT. Translation: CASSQDIGLAGSRVGELFF.